This entry features one TCR beta chain sequence. What it binds is not known. The data belong to a study of cytotoxic CD8 clonotypes in ibrutinib-treated CLL. Study as a whole: Timing of response sample collection was a median around 12 months after treatment start, with a range of 6 to 36.

Some clones are missing from TCRdb's copy, which holds only in-frame ones; the method was immunoSEQ multiplex PCR. The data contain under 150,000 clones, approximately 90% of them seen just once; the ten biggest clones take up 11%. Between the trimmed V and J ends, which lost 1 base and 5 bases, there was a span of 14 bases. CDR1 and CDR2 from the germline V gene are MDHEN and SYDVKM. The CDR3 spans 15 residues. Study results and limitations: The clonality went up when patients responded to ibrutinib and dropped back toward baseline at progression.

The chain joins TRBV28 to TRBJ1-1; D is possibly TRBD1 (6 bases). Specimen: PBMCs, collected after 12 months of ibrutinib treatment. This TCR derives from a human donor with chronic lymphocytic leukemia. For the CDR3, the DNA is TGTGCCAGCAGTTTATTTGGGGGGGCTGGGACTGAAGCTTTCTTT. It yields the protein CASSLFGGAGTEAFF.